This section outlines one T cell receptor beta chain sequence together with its context. The entry originates in a study of technical replicates of blood from four donors. Profiled with immunoSEQ multiplex PCR; TCRdb holds only in-frame clones, not every one. The sample lists around 80,000 clones; about 94% were seen once. Germline V lookup: CDR1 SEHNR, CDR2 FQNEAQ (reference sequence). This CDR3 contains 14 residues. V was cut by 3 bases and J by 4 bases, with 12 bases left in between. Sequenced material: T cells isolated from PBMCs. This receptor was identified in a human donor in good health. The chain carries TRBV7-9 and TRBJ1-1; D gene ambiguous. CDR3: CASSLKSFSTEAFF. The CDR3 bases are TGTGCCAGCAGCTTGAAAAGTTTTAGCACTGAAGCTTTCTTT.